Here is one T cell receptor (beta chain) with its context. What it binds is not known. Only in-frame clones appear in the TCRdb table, and some are missing; sequencing was by immunoSEQ multiplex PCR. The repertoire holds some 70,000 clones, 70% to 90% seen once, with 8.2% in the top ten. This record comes from a study of OX40 agonist ivuxolimab in advanced cancers. Turning to the study itself: Enrolled patients in dose escalation had cancers that were hepatocellular carcinoma, melanoma, renal cell or head and neck cancer.

Study-wide results and caveats: The antigens recognized by the expanded peripheral T cells, that is their antigen specificity, were not determined.

The V end was cut by 7 bases, the J end by 3 bases, with 17 bases between. Germline loops: CDR1 SQVTM, CDR2 ANQGSEA. This CDR3 region has 14 residues. This material consisted of CD4+ or CD8+ T cells sorted from blood, taken in a trial of the OX40 agonist ivuxolimab. The rearrangement joins TRBV29-1 to TRBJ2-3; perhaps TRBD1 as D (6 bases). This TCR was recovered from an adult with an advanced solid tumor such as melanoma, head and neck, liver or kidney cancer. The CDR3 spells CSGQTGEGTDTQYF. The CDR3 DNA sequence: TGCAGCGGACAGACAGGAGAGGGAACAGATACGCAGTATTTT.